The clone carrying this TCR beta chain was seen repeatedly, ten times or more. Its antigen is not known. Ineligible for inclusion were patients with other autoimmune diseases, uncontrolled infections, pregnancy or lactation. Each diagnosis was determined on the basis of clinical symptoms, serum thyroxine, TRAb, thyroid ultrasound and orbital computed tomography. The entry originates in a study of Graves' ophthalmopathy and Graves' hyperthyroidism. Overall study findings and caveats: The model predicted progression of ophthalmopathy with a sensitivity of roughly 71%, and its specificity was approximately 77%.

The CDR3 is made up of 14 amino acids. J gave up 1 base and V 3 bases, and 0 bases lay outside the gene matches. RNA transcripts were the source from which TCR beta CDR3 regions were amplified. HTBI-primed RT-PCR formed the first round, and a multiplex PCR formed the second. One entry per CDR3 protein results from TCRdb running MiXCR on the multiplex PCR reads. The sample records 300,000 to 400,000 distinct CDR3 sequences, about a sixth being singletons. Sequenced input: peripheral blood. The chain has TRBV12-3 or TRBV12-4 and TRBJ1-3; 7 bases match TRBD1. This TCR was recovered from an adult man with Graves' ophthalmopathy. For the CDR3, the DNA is TGTGCCAGCAGTTTCAGGGGGTCTGGAAACACCATATATTTT. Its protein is CASSFRGSGNTIYF.